These 29 T cell receptor beta chains were sequenced from one sample in a study of human T cells and chemical hapten exposure. As for time point: patch test 3, about 24 weeks after DPC sensitization. Treatment specified: therapeutic diphenylcyclopropenone sensitization with weekly scalp DPC. TCRdb ran MiXCR on the RACE reads and lists one entry per CDR3 protein. The table includes 70,000 to 90,000 distinct CDR3 sequences, more than 10% detected once. This sample comprised whole blood, obtained in connection with sensitization to the hapten diphenylcyclopropenone (DPC). Receptors were obtained from a woman in her 50s with alopecia areata. Some clones in this sample may be carry-over from other donors' samples.

At least ten counts were recorded for this clonotype. The V gene is TRBV12-3 or TRBV12-4, the J gene TRBJ1-5; 7 positions match TRBD1. This CDR3 contains 14 residues. V shed 6 bases and J 3 bases; nucleotides not matched to a gene: 5. CDR3 in DNA: TGTGCCAGCAGGGGGGACAGCCTCAATCAGCCCCAGCATTTT. This gives the protein CASRGDSLNQPQHF.

This clonotype was observed at least ten times. The rearrangement joins TRBV5-1 to TRBJ2-1; D unresolved. V was clipped by 4 bases and J by 0 bases, with 14 bases between them. The CDR3 consists of 16 residues. Germline V gene data show CDR1 as SGHRS and CDR2 as YFSETQ. This CDR3 is CASSPPGISSYNEQFF. DNA for the CDR3: TGCGCCAGCAGCCCCCCAGGAATCAGCTCCTACAATGAGCAGTTCTTC.

This clonotype was picked up many times. This chain uses TRBV6-2 or TRBV6-3 with TRBJ2-1; D uncertain. The CDR3 covers 13 residues. V was trimmed by 2 bases and J by 2 bases, leaving 4 bases between them. Germline CDR1 and CDR2: MNHEY and SVGEGT. The CDR3 DNA follows: TGTGCCAGCAGTTACGAAGCCTACAATGAGCAGTTCTTC. Translating it yields CASSYEAYNEQFF.

The CDR3 nucleotides are TGCAGTGCTGGTAGCGGCCCCTACGAGCAGTACTTC. Protein sequence: CSAGSGPYEQYF. The chain employs TRBV20-1 and TRBJ2-7; D possibly corresponds to TRBD2 (6 bases). CDR1 and CDR2 (germline): DFQATT, SNEGSKA (reference sequence). Trimming took off 5 bases at V and 2 bases at J, with 10 bases between the two ends. The length of the CDR3 is 12 residues.

This clonotype was picked up many times. The chain recombines TRBV20-1 with TRBJ2-1, with 7 bases aligning to TRBD2. The germline V gene has CDR1 DFQATT and CDR2 SNEGSKA (reference sequence). The CDR3 is 12 residues long. The trim removed 7 bases at V and 2 bases at J, leaving 2 bases unmatched. This CDR3 reads CSGSGTYNEQFF. Here the CDR3 DNA reads TGCAGTGGCAGCGGGACCTACAATGAGCAGTTCTTC.

This rearrangement joins TRBV29-1 to TRBJ1-1; D remains ambiguous. V was cut by 6 bases and J by 8 bases, with 10 bases left in between. Germline assignment: CDR1 SQVTM and CDR2 ANQGSEA. This CDR3 has 10 residues. The CDR3 bases are TGCAGCGTAGTACAGCGAGAAGCTTTCTTT. Amino acid sequence: CSVVQREAFF.

In its sample, this clonotype was seen a few times. This chain joins TRBV20-1 and TRBJ1-2; D call uncertain. Germline lookup yields CDR1 DFQATT and CDR2 SNEGSKA (reference sequence). V was shortened by 0 bases and J by 4 bases, with 21 bases between the two germline ends. This CDR3 has 17 amino acids. The CDR3 nucleotides are TGCAGTGCTAGAGATTTAAGCGGCACCAGCGAGAGCTATGGCTACACCTTC. It specifies CSARDLSGTSESYGYTF.

The chain carries TRBV20-1 and TRBJ2-1, with 9 bases fitting TRBD2. The CDR3 is made up of 14 amino acids. Trimming cost V 2 bases and J 5 bases; bases outside gene matches: 4. Germline CDR1 is DFQATT and CDR2 is SNEGSKA (reference sequence). The DNA of the CDR3 is TGCAGTGCTAGAATTAGCGGGGGAAACAATGAGCAGTTCTTC. Translating it yields CSARISGGNNEQFF.

This clonotype has only a few counts. The CDR3: CSARPGQGHQPQHF. The CDR3 region has the DNA TGCAGTGCTAGACCGGGACAGGGCCATCAGCCCCAGCATTTT. The chain combines TRBV20-1 with TRBJ1-5; 9 bases fit TRBD1. Germline V gives CDR1 DFQATT, CDR2 SNEGSKA (reference sequence). Trimming took 2 bases from V and 5 from J; bases not matched to a gene: 4. The CDR3 spans 14 residues.

As to this clonotype: A junction end diverges from the germline sequence, so it may reflect a read error. This chain uses TRBV6-1 with TRBJ1-1; 7 bases align to TRBD1. The CDR3 length is 14 residues. The germline gives CDR1 MNHNS, CDR2 SASEGT. The CDR3: CASSSTGRGTEVFF. DNA of the CDR3: TGTGCCAGCAGTTCGACAGGGCGGGGCACTGAAGTTTTCTTT.

The V call is TRBV29-1, the J call TRBJ2-3; possible D gene TRBD2, 6 bases. The CDR3 sequence is 12 residues long. Trimming left V 4 bases short and J 5 bases short, with 10 bases between. The V gene's germline CDR1 is SQVTM and CDR2 ANQGSEA. CDR3 amino acids: CSVGQGGDTQYF. CDR3 sequence (DNA): TGCAGCGTTGGGCAGGGAGGAGATACGCAGTATTTT.

The V call is TRBV4-1, the J call TRBJ2-5, with D possibly matching TRBD2 (6 bases). The CDR3 contains 13 residues. From germline, CDR1 is MGHRA and CDR2 YSYEKL. V was clipped by 2 bases and J by 5 bases, with 9 bases between them. CDR3: CASSQSGRETQYF. DNA of the CDR3: TGCGCCAGCAGCCAAAGTGGGAGGGAGACCCAGTACTTC.

V usage is TRBV7-9 and J usage is TRBJ1-1, with D hard to call. The CDR3 is 13 amino acids. CDR1 and CDR2 from the germline V gene are SEHNR and FQNEAQ (reference sequence). The ends were cut back, 2 bases at V and 4 bases at J, with 8 bases in the middle. This chain's CDR3 is CASSLFPGTEAFF. The CDR3 bases are TGTGCCAGCAGCTTATTCCCGGGCACTGAAGCTTTCTTT.

The chain has TRBV3-1 and TRBJ2-1, with TRBD2 identical over 9 bases. The CDR3 is made up of 13 amino acids. Germline V gene data show CDR1 as LGHDT and CDR2 as YNNKEL (reference sequence). V trimming: 6 bases; J trimming: 8 bases; junction bases outside the gene matches: 5. The CDR3 DNA is TGTGCCAGCAGTTTCATAGCGGGGGATGAGCAGTTCTTC. Encoded protein: CASSFIAGDEQFF.

This clonotype has a single count. The chain has TRBV7-3 and TRBJ1-1, with a possible D match to TRBD1 (5 bases). V shed 5 bases and J shed 1 base, with 8 bases lying between them. This CDR3 has 13 residues. CDR1 and CDR2 (germline): SGHTA, FQGTGA. CDR3 sequence (DNA): TGTGCCAGCAGCGAGGACACGAACACTGAAGCTTTCTTT. Amino acid sequence: CASSEDTNTEAFF.

This clonotype was seen ten or more times. V is TRBV19 and J is TRBJ2-3; D is ambiguous. CDR1 LNHDA and CDR2 SQIVND come from the germline V gene (reference sequence). The CDR3 consists of 10 residues. The V end lost 6 bases, the J end lost 2 bases, and 0 bases lay between the germline ends. The CDR3 coding sequence is TGTGCCAGTAGCACAGATACGCAGTATTTT. Translated, it gives CASSTDTQYF.

This sequence joins TRBV13 and TRBJ2-5, with a weak D call TRBD2 (5 bases). Trimming took off 3 bases at V and 1 base at J, with 15 bases between the two ends. The CDR3 has 16 residues. Germline loops: CDR1 PRHDT, CDR2 FYEKMQ (reference sequence). CDR3 coding DNA: TGTGCCAGCAGCTTGCGCGGACTCCCTCTCCAAGAGACCCAGTACTTC. This gives the protein CASSLRGLPLQETQYF.

V usage is TRBV29-1 and J usage is TRBJ1-2; unclear D gene. Deletions cut 8 bases from V and 2 bases from J, with 9 bases between. The CDR3 spans 11 residues. Germline-derived CDR1 and CDR2 are SQVTM and ANQGSEA. Written as DNA, the CDR3 is TGCAGCTTTTCATCCAACTATGGCTACACCTTC. Its translation: CSFSSNYGYTF.

This clonotype came up a few times. This chain joins TRBV27 and TRBJ1-6; no clear D. CDR1 is MNHEY and CDR2 is SMNVEV in the germline V gene (reference sequence). Trimming pared 8 bases from V and 4 bases from J, leaving 15 bases between. This CDR3 has 15 residues. This chain's CDR3 is CASRGGQTYNSPLHF. DNA of the CDR3: TGTGCCAGCCGCGGCGGGCAGACTTATAATTCACCCCTCCACTTT.

This clonotype has at least ten counts. The rearrangement links TRBV27 to TRBJ2-2, with D hard to call. The germline V gene encodes CDR1 MNHEY and CDR2 SMNVEV (reference sequence). The V gene lost 3 bases and the J gene lost 7 bases, with 9 bases spanning the gap. The CDR3 has 13 residues. Here the CDR3 DNA reads TGTGCCAGCAGTTTGTGGGTAGACGGGGAGCTGTTTTTT. Its translation: CASSLWVDGELFF.

The rearrangement links TRBV20-1 to TRBJ2-1; D unclear. V lost 5 bases, J lost 12 bases, and 14 bases lay in between. CDR1 and CDR2 (germline): DFQATT, SNEGSKA (reference sequence). The CDR3 runs 11 residues. CDR3 in amino acids: CSAAPGRWQFF. DNA for the CDR3: TGCAGTGCTGCTCCCGGGCGGTGGCAGTTCTTC.

Points on this clonotype: Sequence at one end of the junction differs from germline and may be a read error. The chain combines TRBV7-7 with TRBJ2-5; 8 nucleotides align to TRBD2. The length of the CDR3 is 15 residues. CDR1 and CDR2 (germline): SSHAT, FNYEAQ (reference sequence). The chain's CDR3 is CASSRGLATRETQYF. The CDR3 coding sequence is TGTGCTAGCAGCCGTGGACTAGCCACCCGGGAGACCCAGTACTTC.

V and J are TRBV10-2 and TRBJ2-1, with 11 bases identical to TRBD2. The V and J ends lost 7 bases and 7 bases, in that order; junction bases with no gene match: 6. The V gene's germline CDR1 is WSHSY and CDR2 SAAADI. This CDR3 is built from 14 residues. Written as DNA, the CDR3 is TGCGCCAGCAACTTAGCGGGAGGGGGGAATGAGCAGTTCTTC. Translation: CASNLAGGGNEQFF.

This clonotype has just a few counts. V and J are TRBV30 and TRBJ1-4; possibly TRBD1 for D (6 bases). The CDR3 length is 13 residues. V was cut by 7 bases and J by 0 bases, with 9 bases left in between. Germline V gene lookup returns CDR1 GTSNPN and CDR2 SVGIG (reference sequence). The CDR3 loop reads CASKGATNEKLFF. The DNA of the CDR3 is TGTGCCTCCAAGGGGGCAACTAATGAAAAACTGTTTTTT.

The CDR3 spells CASSLGQGGETQYF. The CDR3 DNA reads TGCGCCAGCAGCTTAGGACAGGGGGGAGAGACCCAGTACTTC. The genes are TRBV5-1 and TRBJ2-5, with 10 bases that match TRBD1. The CDR3 is 14 amino acids. V lost 2 bases to trimming and J lost 4 bases; unmatched junction nucleotides: 2. Germline V gives CDR1 SGHRS, CDR2 YFSETQ.

The chain recombines TRBV14 with TRBJ2-1; 16 nucleotides align to TRBD2. Per germline, CDR1 SGHDN and CDR2 FVKESK. The J segment lost 9 bases and the V segment lost 3 bases, leaving 2 bases of the junction unmatched. The CDR3 runs 15 residues. The CDR3 protein is CASSHGTSGRGEQFF. CDR3 sequence (DNA): TGTGCCAGCAGCCACGGGACTAGCGGGAGGGGTGAGCAGTTCTTC.

This clonotype was seen at least ten times. The chain carries TRBV24-1 and TRBJ2-7; D remains unclear. This CDR3 has 14 amino acids. V shed 1 base and J shed 2 bases, with 8 bases lying between them. Germline CDR1 and CDR2: KGHDR and SFDVKD. The CDR3 region has the DNA TGTGCCACCAGTGATTTACCGGCCACCTACGAGCAGTACTTC. Translated, it gives CATSDLPATYEQYF.

The rearrangement links TRBV20-1 to TRBJ1-1, with D perhaps TRBD1 (5 bases). The ends were cut back, 3 bases at V and 10 bases at J, with 18 bases in the middle. The CDR3 runs 13 residues. Germline lookup yields CDR1 DFQATT and CDR2 SNEGSKA (reference sequence). CDR3 nucleotide sequence: TGCAGTGCTAGTGTACTAGGGGAAATGAGAGCTTTCTTT. This translates into CSASVLGEMRAFF.

The chain is built from TRBV10-2 and TRBJ2-2; 7 nucleotides match TRBD2. This CDR3 spans 14 amino acids. Per germline, CDR1 WSHSY and CDR2 SAAADI. J was trimmed by 0 bases and V by 5 bases; bases with no gene match: 0. The DNA of the CDR3 is TGCGCCAGCAGTAGCGGGGCGAACACCGGGGAGCTGTTTTTT. Translating it yields CASSSGANTGELFF.